This entry lists 7 T cell receptor beta chains sequenced from one sample in a study of blood T cell repertoires in COVID-19. The table came from immunoSEQ multiplex PCR; TCRdb's copy has only in-frame clones and leaves some out. The table records under 250,000 clones, 80% to 85% of them present only once. The source material was peripheral blood. The receptors were sampled from a woman between 18 and 30 years old with acute or convalescent COVID-19.

The rearrangement links TRBV25-1 to TRBJ2-7; maybe TRBD2 (6 bases). Germline V gene lookup returns CDR1 MGHDK and CDR2 SYGVNS. The CDR3 has 14 amino acids. With 5 bases removed from V and 0 bases from J, the gap between germline ends came to 11 bases. The CDR3 region has the DNA TGTGCCAGCAGTATGGAGGGGTTCTCCTACGAGCAGTACTTC. It translates to CASSMEGFSYEQYF.

The rearrangement joins TRBV2 to TRBJ2-2, with 11 bases identical to TRBD2. CDR3 length: 16 amino acids. Trimming at V came to 1 base and at J to 7 bases, leaving 5 bases not matched to a gene. Germline CDR1 and CDR2: SNHLY and FYNNEI. CDR3 sequence (DNA): TGTGCCAGCAGTGAAGTGGGACTAGCGGTCCGCGGGGAGCTGTTTTTT. Translating gives CASSEVGLAVRGELFF.

This sequence joins TRBV19 and TRBJ2-7, with TRBD2 matching 10 bases. In germline, CDR1 is LNHDA, CDR2 SQIVND (reference sequence). The CDR3 is 15 amino acids. With 1 base clipped from V and 3 bases from J, the junction kept 3 bases outside the gene matches. CDR3 nucleotide sequence: TGTGCCAGTAGTATAGGGGCTAGCGGGAGCTACGAGCAGTACTTC. As protein: CASSIGASGSYEQYF.

The CDR3 loop reads CSVALTSGRIGGTGELFF. CDR3 coding DNA: TGCAGCGTGGCATTAACTAGCGGGAGAATCGGGGGCACCGGGGAGCTGTTTTTT. The chain recombines TRBV29-1 with TRBJ2-2; 11 bases match TRBD2. Germline CDR1 reads SQVTM; CDR2 reads ANQGSEA. V shed 6 bases, J shed 4 bases, and the junction held 16 bases outside the gene matches. The CDR3 runs 18 residues.

This chain links TRBV19 with TRBJ2-1; no clear D gene. Trimming left V 5 bases short and J 4 bases short, with 9 bases between. This CDR3 spans 13 amino acids. From germline, CDR1 is LNHDA and CDR2 SQIVND (reference sequence). Written as DNA, the CDR3 is TGTGCCAGTAGTTCACAGCAGTACAATGAGCAGTTCTTC. The encoded protein is CASSSQQYNEQFF.

The chain uses TRBV28 and TRBJ1-4; maybe TRBD1 (5 bases). V lost 8 bases to trimming and J lost 5 bases, with 9 bases between them. The CDR3 runs 12 residues. The germline CDR1 and CDR2 sequences are MDHEN and SYDVKM. Written as DNA, the CDR3 is TGTGCCAGCTTGCAGGGAAATGAAAAACTGTTTTTT. Translating gives CASLQGNEKLFF.

This clone was seen once. This chain joins TRBV5-1 and TRBJ2-7; 14 positions agree with TRBD2. Germline trimming cut 4 bases from V and 7 bases from J; bases unmatched to any gene: 7. This CDR3 spans 15 amino acids. The germline CDR1 and CDR2 sequences are SGHRS and YFSETQ. In nucleotides, the CDR3 is TGCGCCAGCAGCGGGGGACTAGCGGGAGTAGGGGAGCAGTACTTC. Translated, it gives CASSGGLAGVGEQYF.